A single sample is the source of the 6 T cell receptor beta chains below, sequenced in a study of blood T cell repertoires in COVID-19. Data came from immunoSEQ multiplex PCR; TCRdb stores just in-frame clones and leaves some out. The table records roughly 200,000 clones, around 84% of them present only once. Specimen: PBMCs or T cells enriched from blood (not recorded which). All receptors derive from a man aged 40-50 years who had recovered from COVID-19.

The chain combines TRBV9 with TRBJ2-5; 15 positions match TRBD2. Unmatched junction bases numbered 6, after V lost 4 bases and J lost 5 bases. The CDR3 covers 16 residues. Looked up from germline, CDR1 is SGDLS and CDR2 is YYNGEE. DNA of the CDR3: TGTGCCAGCAGCCTCGTGGGACTAGCGGGAGGCGAGACCCAGTACTTC. Translated: CASSLVGLAGGETQYF.

The chain recombines TRBV7-8 with TRBJ1-5; D remains unclear. This CDR3 contains 15 residues. Germline V CDR1 and CDR2: SGHVS, FQNEAQ. Trimming took 5 bases from V and 3 from J, leaving 14 bases between them. The CDR3 sequence: CASSRFQGLNQPQHF. The CDR3 nucleotides read TGTGCCAGCAGCCGTTTTCAAGGACTCAATCAGCCCCAGCATTTT.

This sequence joins TRBV9 and TRBJ2-7; TRBD2 agrees at 9 bases. The CDR3 consists of 14 residues. The trim removed 3 bases at V and 5 bases at J, leaving 6 bases unmatched. CDR1 and CDR2 (germline): SGDLS, YYNGEE. The CDR3 nucleotides are TGTGCCAGCAGCGACGTTAGCGGGAGAAACGAGCAGTACTTC. This codes for CASSDVSGRNEQYF.

The chain combines TRBV10-3 with TRBJ2-5; D may be TRBD1 (6 bases). The CDR3 sequence is 17 residues long. Germline V gene sequence: CDR1 ENHRY, CDR2 SYGVKD. Between the trimmed V and J ends, which lost 2 bases and 1 base, there was a span of 17 bases. The CDR3 reads CAISERGMRNVQETQYF. The CDR3 DNA reads as TGTGCCATCAGTGAGAGGGGGATGAGAAACGTCCAAGAGACCCAGTACTTC.

The rearrangement joins TRBV5-5 to TRBJ1-2; D might be TRBD1 (5 bases). Germline-derived CDR1 and CDR2 are SGHKS and YYEKEE (reference sequence). This CDR3 is 14 amino acids long. V was trimmed by 2 bases and J by 4 bases, leaving 12 bases between them. The CDR3 region is CASSFAGPIYGYTF. In DNA form, the CDR3 reads TGTGCCAGCAGCTTTGCGGGACCCATCTATGGCTACACCTTC.

The chain combines TRBV2 with TRBJ2-3; TRBD2 is a possible D gene (6 bases). The CDR3 covers 17 residues. V gave up 0 bases and J gave up 2 bases, with 15 bases separating them. Germline V gene sequence: CDR1 SNHLY, CDR2 FYNNEI. This chain's CDR3 is CASSEAPGGGNTDTQYF. CDR3 DNA: TGTGCCAGCAGTGAAGCCCCCGGGGGAGGTAACACAGATACGCAGTATTTT.